The clone carrying this TCR beta chain has ten or more counts. The data belong to a study of read filtering for tumor transcriptome and immune sequencing. Molecular barcoded adaptors covering alpha/delta and beta/gamma chains were used on roughly 400 ng RNA. TCRdb processed the reads anew with MiXCR; each CDR3 protein has one entry. The sample shows about 58,000 distinct CDR3 sequences, about 12% of them seen only once. The germline V gene has CDR1 DFQATT and CDR2 SNEGSKA (reference sequence). The CDR3 sequence is 16 residues long. Between the trimmed V and J ends, which lost 3 bases and 6 bases, there was a span of 21 bases.

The sample taken for sequencing was a population of CD138-negative cells sorted from bone marrow. This chain joins TRBV20-1 and TRBJ1-5; D is possibly TRBD1 (6 bases). This receptor was taken from a donor older than 35 with multiple myeloma. The CDR3 DNA sequence: TGCAGTGCTAGGAGGGGGGGCGCGGTAACAGGTCAGCCCCAGCATTTT. It is translated as CSARRGGAVTGQPQHF.